The 8 T cell receptor beta chains listed next were all sequenced from one sample in a study of T cells after posttransplantation cyclophosphamide. Profiled with immunoSEQ multiplex PCR; TCRdb holds only in-frame clones, not every one. The sample carries some 10,000 clones, approximately 90% recorded once. Busulfan-fludarabine conditioning, marrow transplant, and cyclophosphamide on days +3 and +4 were administered. Sequenced here: PBMCs, sampled after allogeneic stem cell transplant with posttransplant cyclophosphamide. The receptors were gathered from a female patient aged 25-40 years who received an allogeneic stem cell transplant from an unrelated donor, was CMV-positive, and had no GVHD. Some T cells may be graft donor cells.

The V call is TRBV27, the J call TRBJ2-7; weak D call: TRBD2 (5 bases). This CDR3 contains 13 residues. Germline loops: CDR1 MNHEY, CDR2 SMNVEV (reference sequence). Deletions cut 8 bases from V and 5 bases from J, with 16 bases between. The DNA of the CDR3 is TGTGCCAGCGGCCGGGGTCCGCATAACGAGCAGTACTTC. Amino acids: CASGRGPHNEQYF.

The chain combines TRBV6-1 with TRBJ1-2; D gene uncertain. V gave up 0 bases and J gave up 4 bases, with 12 bases separating them. Germline assignment: CDR1 MNHNS and CDR2 SASEGT. The CDR3 has 15 amino acids. The chain's CDR3 is CASSEAVGSLYGYTF. The CDR3, as DNA: TGTGCCAGCAGTGAAGCAGTTGGGAGCCTCTATGGCTACACCTTC.

The chain uses TRBV27 and TRBJ2-7, with 8 bases that match TRBD1. The CDR3 contains 15 residues. Germline V gene lookup returns CDR1 MNHEY and CDR2 SMNVEV (reference sequence). Unmatched junction bases numbered 7, after V lost 5 bases and J lost 1 base. The CDR3 sequence: CASSGQGTPSYEQYF. The CDR3 nucleotides are TGTGCCAGCAGTGGACAGGGAACCCCTTCCTACGAGCAGTACTTC.

This clone was detected only once. The rearrangement links TRBV5-4 to TRBJ1-1; unclear D gene. Trimming left V 1 base short and J 1 base short, with 14 bases between. There are 16 residues in the CDR3. In germline, CDR1 is SGHNT, CDR2 YYREEE (reference sequence). Written as DNA, the CDR3 is TGTGCCAGCAGCTTGAAGGGAGGCAGTGAGAACACTGAAGCTTTCTTT. Protein product: CASSLKGGSENTEAFF.

V is TRBV30 and J is TRBJ1-6; 7 positions agree with TRBD1. Trimming cost V 2 bases and J 7 bases; bases outside gene matches: 11. The CDR3 runs 16 residues. Per the germline V gene, CDR1 is GTSNPN and CDR2 is SVGIG (reference sequence). CDR3 region: CAWSLGWDRQNSPLHF. The CDR3 region has the DNA TGTGCCTGGAGTTTAGGATGGGACAGACAAAATTCACCCCTCCACTTT.

The V and J genes are TRBV30 and TRBJ2-1; tentative D call: TRBD2 (5 bases). From germline, CDR1 is GTSNPN and CDR2 SVGIG (reference sequence). Trimming pared 0 bases from V and 6 bases from J, leaving 18 bases between. CDR3 size: 16 residues. The CDR3 sequence: CAWSVAAGGGFNEQFF. The CDR3 nucleotides read TGTGCCTGGAGTGTAGCGGCCGGAGGAGGTTTCAATGAGCAGTTCTTC. Complete variable domain (other parts from reference TRBV30 and TRBJ2-1): SQTIHQWPATLVQPVGSPLSLECTVEGTSNPNLYWYRQAAGRGLQLLFYSVGIGQISSEVPQNLSASRPQDRQFILSSKKLLLSDSGFYLCAWSVAAGGGFNEQFFGPGTRLTVL.

The genes are TRBV5-1 and TRBJ2-3, with D perhaps matching TRBD2 (6 bases). The CDR3 totals 14 residues. The ends were cut back, 2 bases at V and 1 base at J, with 8 bases in the middle. Germline V gene lookup returns CDR1 SGHRS and CDR2 YFSETQ. DNA of the CDR3: TGCGCCAGCAGCTTCGGGGGACGCACAGATACGCAGTATTTT. It specifies CASSFGGRTDTQYF.

The chain recombines TRBV29-1 with TRBJ2-3; 9 bases map to TRBD1. Germline lookup yields CDR1 SQVTM and CDR2 ANQGSEA. The CDR3 totals 14 residues. Trimming took 4 bases from V and 6 from J; bases not matched to a gene: 8. CDR3 sequence (DNA): TGCAGCGTTGGAACAGGGGGCATTTGGGATACGCAGTATTTT. It encodes CSVGTGGIWDTQYF.